A single sample is the source of the 20 T cell receptor beta chains below, sequenced in a study of prognosis after radiotherapy for stage I lung cancer. The authors amplified TCR beta CDR3 from genomic DNA using two-round multiplex PCR. Amplification in first-round PCR relied on primers specific to each TRBV and TRBJ gene. TCRdb re-called the multiplex PCR reads with MiXCR, one entry per CDR3 protein. This sample carries 9,500 to 15,000 distinct CDR3 sequences, roughly 54% of them seen once, and the ten largest clones take 20% to 25%. This material consisted of PBMCs, taken before or after stereotactic body radiation therapy (not recorded which). These receptors all come from a donor of 50 years or more with non-small cell lung cancer.

V usage is TRBV6-2 or TRBV6-3 and J usage is TRBJ1-1, with 7 bases aligning to TRBD1. Germline lookup yields CDR1 MNHEY and CDR2 SVGEGT. J was trimmed by 12 bases and V by 10 bases; bases with no gene match: 11. This CDR3 is 11 amino acids long. CDR3 residues: CAIIDQGGSFF. CDR3 nucleotides: TGTGCCATCATTGATCAGGGGGGATCTTTCTTT.

The CDR3 loop is CSARADSLQETQYF. The CDR3 nucleotides read TGCAGTGCTAGGGCGGACTCGCTCCAAGAGACCCAGTACTTC. The chain combines TRBV20-1 with TRBJ2-5; maybe TRBD2 (5 bases). Trimming removed 3 bases from V and 1 base from J, with 12 bases in between. The CDR3 has 14 residues. Germline V gene sequence: CDR1 DFQATT, CDR2 SNEGSKA (reference sequence).

By frequency in the sample, this clonotype is medium-sized. The chain joins TRBV20-1 to TRBJ2-1; 9 bases agree with TRBD2. The J segment lost 10 bases and the V segment lost 5 bases, leaving 15 bases of the junction unmatched. Germline V gene sequence: CDR1 DFQATT, CDR2 SNEGSKA (reference sequence). The CDR3 consists of 15 residues. This CDR3 reads CSAPLAGAYTREQFF. CDR3 nucleotide sequence: TGCAGTGCTCCCTTAGCGGGAGCCTATACAAGGGAGCAGTTCTTC.

In this sample, this clonotype is medium-sized. The rearrangement links TRBV12-3 or TRBV12-4 to TRBJ2-1, with unresolved D. The CDR3 is made up of 12 amino acids. The ends were cut back, 3 bases at V and 3 bases at J, with 3 bases in the middle. The CDR3 spells CASSFGYNEQFF. The CDR3 bases are TGTGCCAGCAGTTTCGGCTACAATGAGCAGTTCTTC.

This clonotype has a handful of counts. Germline is not matched at one junction end, which may reflect a read error. This chain connects TRBV2 to TRBJ2-2; D unclear. CDR3 size: 15 residues. Germline loops: CDR1 SNHLY, CDR2 FYNNEI. The DNA of the CDR3 is TGTGCCAGCAGCTGCCTGGGGTTGAACACCTGGGAGCTGTTTTTT. This sequence encodes CASSCLGLNTWELFF.

The table lists this clonotype with many counts. The rearrangement links TRBV7-9 to TRBJ2-3, with D possibly called TRBD1 or TRBD2 (6 bases each). CDR3 length: 13 amino acids. The V and J ends lost 8 bases and 5 bases respectively, with 14 bases between them. Germline-derived CDR1 and CDR2 are SEHNR and FQNEAQ (reference sequence). The CDR3 bases are TGTGCCAGCGGGGGGCTCAGCGGAGATACGCAGTATTTT. Translated: CASGGLSGDTQYF.

The chain carries TRBV6-2 or TRBV6-3 and TRBJ2-1; 9 bases align to TRBD2. After removal of 3 bases from V and 5 bases from J, the junction contained 11 bases not matched to a gene. Germline V gene lookup returns CDR1 MNHEY and CDR2 SVGEGT. This CDR3 is built from 17 residues. CDR3 sequence: CASSYTPGGGDHNEQFF. CDR3 DNA sequence: TGTGCCAGCAGTTATACCCCGGGCGGGGGGGATCACAATGAGCAGTTCTTC.

The chain uses TRBV6-5 and TRBJ1-1; D gene ambiguous. Germline loops: CDR1 MNHEY, CDR2 SVGAGI. Between the trimmed V and J ends, which lost 3 bases and 3 bases, there was a span of 8 bases. The CDR3 is 13 amino acids. This CDR3 reads CASSYVGYTEAFF. The CDR3 region has the DNA TGTGCCAGCAGTTATGTGGGGTACACTGAAGCTTTCTTT.

This clonotype was seen repeatedly, ten times or more. This chain connects TRBV9 to TRBJ2-2; the match to TRBD2 covers 10 bases. The V and J ends lost 3 bases and 6 bases, in that order; junction bases with no gene match: 5. The CDR3 extends over 15 amino acids. The germline V gene encodes CDR1 SGDLS and CDR2 YYNGEE. The CDR3: CASSASAGGPGELFF. As DNA, the CDR3 is TGTGCCAGCAGCGCCTCAGCGGGAGGGCCCGGGGAGCTGTTTTTT.

This clonotype was picked up one time. V and J are TRBV6-4 and TRBJ2-1; D unresolved. Trimming shortened V by 5 bases and J by 5 bases, and 10 bases separated the two germline ends. Germline CDR1 is MRHNA and CDR2 is SNTAGT. The CDR3 has 13 residues. The CDR3 reads CASSFSGNNEQFF. CDR3 coding DNA: TGTGCCAGCAGTTTCTCCGGAAACAATGAGCAGTTCTTC.

By sample share, this clonotype is medium-sized. V is TRBV10-3 and J is TRBJ2-7; 14 bases fit TRBD2. This CDR3 spans 16 amino acids. V shed 6 bases, J shed 2 bases, and the junction held 6 bases outside the gene matches. Germline V gene lookup returns CDR1 ENHRY and CDR2 SYGVKD. The CDR3 reads CAIRGTSGSLTYEQYF. The DNA for the CDR3 is TGTGCCATCAGGGGGACTAGCGGGAGTCTCACCTACGAGCAGTACTTC.

In its sample, this clonotype was seen a few times. A far larger clone is off by one base, so a read error is likely. V and J are TRBV6-5 and TRBJ2-1; D uncertain. The CDR3 has 11 amino acids. V was clipped by 4 bases and J by 9 bases, with 7 bases between them. The germline CDR1 and CDR2 sequences are MNHEY and SVGAGI. The DNA of the CDR3 is TGTGCCAGCAGTTCATACGGTGAGCAGTTCTTC. Protein sequence: CASSSYGEQFF.

Worth noting for this clonotype: The junction differs from germline at one of its ends, possibly a read error. The V and J genes are TRBV5-4 and TRBJ2-6; TRBD1 matches at 7 bases. In germline, CDR1 is SGHNT, CDR2 YYREEE (reference sequence). There are 16 residues in the CDR3. CDR3 coding DNA: TGTGCCAGCAGCTCCGAGGGGGCGACCGGGGACAACGTCCTGACTTTC. Its protein is CASSSEGATGDNVLTF.

The chain joins TRBV6-4 to TRBJ2-7; 9 bases map to TRBD1. Trimming at V came to 7 bases and at J to 5 bases, leaving 6 bases not matched to a gene. The CDR3 sequence is 13 residues long. The germline gives CDR1 MRHNA, CDR2 SNTAGT. Written as DNA, the CDR3 is TGTGCCAGCAAGACAGGGGGGTTTGACGAGCAGTACTTC. Protein product: CASKTGGFDEQYF.

The chain carries TRBV12-3 or TRBV12-4 and TRBJ1-2; a weak D match, TRBD1 (5 bases). The ends were cut back, 7 bases at V and 8 bases at J, with 14 bases in the middle. The CDR3 has 12 amino acids. The CDR3 spells CASNLGRGGYTF. The CDR3 nucleotides are TGTGCCAGCAATCTTGGACGGGGGGGCTACACCTTC.

The chain couples TRBV6-1 to TRBJ2-7, with 13 bases that match TRBD2. V gave up 7 bases and J gave up 0 bases; unmatched junction bases: 12. There are 18 residues in the CDR3. Germline CDR1 is MNHNS and CDR2 is SASEGT. CDR3 amino acids: CASNLRLAGGRNSYEQYF. The CDR3 DNA reads as TGTGCCAGCAACCTCCGACTAGCGGGAGGCCGAAACTCCTACGAGCAGTACTTC.

Regarding this clonotype: A far more abundant clone sits one base away, making this likely a read error. The chain has TRBV6-9 and TRBJ2-1; D may be TRBD2 (6 bases). The CDR3 is made up of 16 amino acids. Germline CDR1 and CDR2: MNHGY and SVAAGI. The CDR3 region has the DNA TGTGCCAACAGTCCCAGTGACGGGAGCTCCTACAATGAGCAGTTCTTC. Translated: CANSPSDGSSYNEQFF.

Remarks on this clonotype: The junction departs from germline at one end; a sequencing error may be responsible. The chain joins TRBV4-3 to TRBJ2-5; the D call may be TRBD1 or TRBD2 (5 bases each). CDR1 is LGHNA and CDR2 is YSLEER in the germline V gene. The CDR3 is 15 residues long. The CDR3 spells CASSPRAGIGETQYF. The CDR3 DNA follows: TGCGCCAGTAGCCCGAGGGCAGGGATTGGTGAGACCCAGTACTTC.

The chain carries TRBV11-2 and TRBJ1-6; 10 nucleotides line up with TRBD1. Germline lookup yields CDR1 SGHAT and CDR2 FQNNGV. The CDR3 has 14 amino acids. Trimming cost V 1 base and J 9 bases; bases outside gene matches: 0. CDR3 amino acids: CASSLGQGASPLHF. DNA of the CDR3: TGTGCCAGCAGCTTAGGACAGGGGGCTTCACCCCTCCACTTT.

The CDR3 is CASRATGGGTDTQYF. The DNA of the CDR3 is TGTGCCAGCAGAGCGACAGGGGGAGGCACAGATACGCAGTATTTT. The chain recombines TRBV6-1 with TRBJ2-3, with 9 bases that match TRBD1. The V segment lost 6 bases and the J segment 1 base; nucleotides outside the gene matches: 5. Germline CDR1 and CDR2: MNHNS and SASEGT. This CDR3 region has 15 residues.